This TCR beta chain was identified during a study of T cell repertoires in cytomegalovirus infection. This clonotype showed up many times. TCRdb reprocessed the reads via MiXCR and lists one record per CDR3 protein. The data hold more than 200,000 distinct CDR3 sequences, with over 8% observed a single time. The CDR3 loop spans 12 amino acids. Germline lookup yields CDR1 SGHTA and CDR2 FQGNSA. Between the trimmed V and J ends, which lost 4 bases and 14 bases, there was a span of 12 bases. This TCR came from a human donor in good health (CMV status not recorded). Some clones in this sample may be carry-over from other donors' samples. Input material: PBMCs. The chain couples TRBV7-2 to TRBJ1-6, with D unresolved. CDR3 in amino acids: CASSSTGVTLHF. For the CDR3, the DNA is TGTGCCAGCAGCTCGACCGGGGTCACCCTCCACTTT.